Presented here are 22 T cell receptor beta chains from one specimen sequenced in a study of T cells in Graves' hyperthyroidism and ophthalmopathy. Amplification of TCR beta CDR3 regions used RNA as the template. HTBI primers drove first-round RT-PCR of the TCR CDR3. MiXCR, applied by TCRdb to the multiplex PCR reads, yields one record per CDR3 protein. The table records roughly 290,000 distinct CDR3 sequences, roughly an eighth of them present only once. The sequencing input was blood. The receptors derive from a middle-aged woman with Graves' hyperthyroidism.

A few counts support this clonotype. This chain uses TRBV7-9 with TRBJ2-3; 9 bases align to TRBD1. CDR1 is SEHNR, CDR2 FQNEAQ, per germline (reference sequence). The CDR3 covers 16 residues. Losses at the gene ends were 3 bases for V and 0 bases for J; bases not matched to a gene: 4. Here the CDR3 reads CASSLGQGGSTDTQYF. CDR3 DNA sequence: TGTGCCAGCAGCTTGGGACAGGGAGGTAGCACAGATACGCAGTATTTT.

This clonotype was counted only a few times. This chain links TRBV6-1 with TRBJ2-3, with D maybe TRBD1 (5 bases). The CDR3 runs 15 residues. V was trimmed by 5 bases and J by 0 bases, leaving 12 bases between them. CDR1 is MNHNS and CDR2 is SASEGT in the germline V gene. The chain's CDR3 is CASSYKGPSTDTQYF. In nucleotides, the CDR3 is TGTGCCAGCAGTTACAAGGGGCCAAGCACAGATACGCAGTATTTT.

The chain is built from TRBV5-8 and TRBJ1-5; D gene uncertain. This CDR3 has 12 amino acids. Trimming shortened V by 0 bases and J by 9 bases, and 7 bases separated the two germline ends. Germline CDR1 is SGHTS and CDR2 is YDEGEE. CDR3 sequence (DNA): TGTGCCAGCAGCTTGGCGCCAGGGCCCCAGCATTTT. It specifies CASSLAPGPQHF. Together with reference TRBV5-8 and TRBJ1-5, the CDR3 gives the full variable domain: EAGVTQSPTHLIKTRGQQATLRCSPISGHTSVYWYQQALGLGLQFLLWYDEGEERNRGNFPPRFSGRQFPNYSSELNVNALELEDSALYLCASSLAPGPQHFGDGTRLSIL.

In its sample, this clonotype was seen many times. The chain links TRBV6-2 or TRBV6-3 to TRBJ1-1; maybe TRBD1 (6 bases). The CDR3 is 14 residues long. Germline V gene data show CDR1 as MNHEY and CDR2 as SVGEGT. V gave up 8 bases and J gave up 1 base, with 14 bases separating them. In nucleotides, the CDR3 is TGTGCCAGCTCTCCAGGGGCCTCGAACACTGAAGCTTTCTTT. Amino acids: CASSPGASNTEAFF.

This clonotype was recorded a few times. The V call is TRBV28, the J call TRBJ2-2; TRBD1 might be the D (6 bases). V was trimmed by 7 bases and J by 2 bases, leaving 14 bases between them. Germline lookup yields CDR1 MDHEN and CDR2 SYDVKM. The CDR3 loop spans 15 amino acids. CDR3 sequence reads: CASNPRGINTGELFF. The CDR3 region has the DNA TGTGCCAGCAATCCCAGGGGAATCAACACCGGGGAGCTGTTTTTT.

A few counts support this clonotype. The gene calls are TRBV27 and TRBJ1-4; D remains unclear. The germline CDR1 and CDR2 sequences are MNHEY and SMNVEV (reference sequence). CDR3 size: 15 residues. V was pared by 1 base and J by 7 bases, with 13 bases between. CDR3 loop: CASSLLVGNFEKLFF. CDR3 coding DNA: TGTGCCAGCAGTTTATTAGTTGGCAATTTTGAAAAACTGTTTTTT.

There are a few counts of this clonotype. The chain couples TRBV20-1 to TRBJ1-3; D is unresolved. CDR1 is DFQATT and CDR2 is SNEGSKA in the germline V gene (reference sequence). The CDR3 has 14 residues. V lost 1 base to trimming and J lost 5 bases, with 12 bases between them. The CDR3 region is CSARVRGLRNTIYF. The CDR3 nucleotides are TGCAGTGCTAGAGTACGCGGACTAAGAAACACCATATATTTT.

V and J are TRBV11-2 and TRBJ1-3, with a weak D call TRBD1 (5 bases). The CDR3 sequence is 14 residues long. Germline values: CDR1 SGHAT, CDR2 FQNNGV. Trimming shortened V by 6 bases and J by 6 bases, and 15 bases separated the two germline ends. This CDR3 is CASSERGRPNTIYF. In nucleotides, the CDR3 is TGTGCCAGCAGTGAAAGGGGACGACCAAACACCATATATTTT. The variable domain in full, with the rest retrieved from reference TRBV11-2 and TRBJ1-3, is EAGVAQSPRYKIIEKRQSVAFWCNPISGHATLYWYQQILGQGPKLLIQFQNNGVVDDSQLPKDRFSAERLKGVDSTLKIQPAKLEDSAVYLCASSERGRPNTIYFGEGSWLTVV.

This clonotype was seen at least ten times. The chain joins TRBV11-1 to TRBJ2-7; 8 nucleotides align to TRBD1. CDR3 length equals 13 residues. V was pared by 5 bases and J by 3 bases, with 3 bases of the junction left unmatched. Germline-derived CDR1 and CDR2 are SGHAT and FQDESV (reference sequence). CDR3 region: CASSVDRGYEQYF. The CDR3 bases are TGTGCCAGCAGCGTCGACAGGGGCTACGAGCAGTACTTC.

This clonotype was recorded at least ten times. This sequence joins TRBV15 and TRBJ2-7; TRBD1 matches 9 bases. V shed 3 bases, J shed 1 base, and the junction held 4 bases outside the gene matches. The germline gives CDR1 LNHNV, CDR2 YYDKDF (reference sequence). CDR3 size: 15 residues. This CDR3 is CATSSKTGGSYEQYF. In nucleotides, the CDR3 is TGTGCCACCAGCAGCAAGACAGGGGGATCCTACGAGCAGTACTTC.

This clonotype was observed at least ten times. The chain recombines TRBV29-1 with TRBJ1-3; no clear D gene. Germline CDR1 SQVTM, CDR2 ANQGSEA. This CDR3 is built from 14 residues. Trimming removed 7 bases from V and 2 bases from J, with 15 bases in between. This chain's CDR3 is CSAVREVPGNTIYF. In DNA form, the CDR3 reads TGCAGCGCCGTCCGAGAGGTCCCTGGAAACACCATATATTTT.

This clonotype occurred many times. The CDR3 here is CASSQERGIEGAFF. The CDR3 nucleotides read TGTGCCAGCAGCCAAGAACGCGGGATCGAGGGAGCTTTCTTT. V gene TRBV3-1 combines with J gene TRBJ1-1; D gene unclear. The CDR3 is 14 residues long. Trimming took off 0 bases at V and 10 bases at J, with 15 bases between the two ends. The germline V gene has CDR1 LGHDT and CDR2 YNNKEL (reference sequence).

This clonotype came up many times. The chain couples TRBV28 to TRBJ1-5; no definite D call. The germline gives CDR1 MDHEN, CDR2 SYDVKM. The CDR3 sequence is 13 residues long. The ends were cut back, 6 bases at V and 0 bases at J, with 6 bases in the middle. The CDR3 nucleotides read TGTGCCAGCAGAGGGTATAGCAATCAGCCCCAGCATTTT. It is translated as CASRGYSNQPQHF.

This clonotype was recorded many times. This chain uses TRBV6-1 with TRBJ2-5; D uncertain. The CDR3 runs 15 residues. The germline V gene encodes CDR1 MNHNS and CDR2 SASEGT. With 3 bases removed from V and 2 bases from J, the gap between germline ends came to 13 bases. The CDR3 DNA sequence: TGTGCCAGCAGTGAGATGGCCCAGGAACAAGAGACCCAGTACTTC. It is translated as CASSEMAQEQETQYF.

In its sample, this clonotype was seen a few times. The chain employs TRBV7-9 and TRBJ2-1; D is unresolved. Trimming took 5 bases from V and 10 from J, leaving 15 bases between them. The V gene's germline CDR1 is SEHNR and CDR2 FQNEAQ (reference sequence). This CDR3 has 13 amino acids. The chain's CDR3 is CASSIPAHGEQFF. In DNA, the CDR3 is TGTGCCAGCAGCATACCAGCCCACGGGGAGCAGTTCTTC.

This clonotype was detected a few times. The chain has TRBV15 and TRBJ1-5; TRBD1 might be the D (6 bases). Trimming removed 6 bases from V and 6 bases from J, with 15 bases in between. Germline V gene lookup returns CDR1 LNHNV and CDR2 YYDKDF (reference sequence). This CDR3 is 14 amino acids long. The CDR3 region has the DNA TGTGCCACCAGTGAAGGAGGAGGGGGTCAGCCCCAGCATTTT. It specifies CATSEGGGGQPQHF.

This clonotype was observed a few times. The chain uses TRBV7-2 and TRBJ2-1; D unresolved. The CDR3 totals 13 residues. Per germline, CDR1 SGHTA and CDR2 FQGNSA. Trimming removed 0 bases from V and 9 bases from J, with 9 bases in between. The CDR3 DNA is TGTGCCAGCAGCTTAGCAGGGTCCGGTGAGCAGTTCTTC. As protein: CASSLAGSGEQFF.

This clonotype was seen ten or more times. The CDR3: CSARPTGGPNQPQHF. The CDR3 coding sequence is TGCAGTGCTAGACCTACTGGAGGGCCCAATCAGCCCCAGCATTTT. This rearrangement joins TRBV20-1 to TRBJ1-5; D is uncertain. Germline loops: CDR1 DFQATT, CDR2 SNEGSKA (reference sequence). V shed 2 bases and J shed 3 bases, with 14 bases lying between them. This CDR3 region has 15 residues.

This clonotype was recorded at least ten times. V is TRBV12-3 or TRBV12-4 and J is TRBJ2-3; D not resolved. The CDR3 is 15 residues long. V was clipped by 1 base and J by 0 bases, with 8 bases between them. CDR3 nucleotide sequence: TGTGCCAGCAGTTTAGACTATTTCAGCACAGATACGCAGTATTTT. Encoded protein: CASSLDYFSTDTQYF.

In this sample, this clonotype turned up many times. This sequence joins TRBV10-3 and TRBJ2-7, with D possibly TRBD2 on 5 matching bases. Trimming left V 4 bases short and J 6 bases short, with 7 bases between. This CDR3 spans 11 amino acids. Per germline, CDR1 ENHRY and CDR2 SYGVKD. The DNA of the CDR3 is TGTGCCATCAGTGCGGGGTCCGAGCAGTACTTC. Its translation: CAISAGSEQYF.

The table lists this clonotype with many counts. The V gene is TRBV20-1, the J gene TRBJ1-5; no definite D call. CDR3 length: 16 residues. Per germline, CDR1 DFQATT and CDR2 SNEGSKA (reference sequence). V lost 0 bases to trimming and J lost 0 bases, with 12 bases between them. The CDR3 here is CSARDATRDSNQPQHF. The CDR3 DNA reads TGCAGTGCTAGAGATGCGACGCGTGATAGCAATCAGCCCCAGCATTTT.

This clonotype was counted ten times or more. This chain uses TRBV20-1 with TRBJ2-5; D gene uncertain. The CDR3 length is 12 residues. CDR1 and CDR2 (germline): DFQATT, SNEGSKA (reference sequence). V was pared by 6 bases and J by 1 base, with 9 bases between. CDR3 coding DNA: TGCAGTGCCCCTATAGGCCAAGAGACCCAGTACTTC. It codes for CSAPIGQETQYF.